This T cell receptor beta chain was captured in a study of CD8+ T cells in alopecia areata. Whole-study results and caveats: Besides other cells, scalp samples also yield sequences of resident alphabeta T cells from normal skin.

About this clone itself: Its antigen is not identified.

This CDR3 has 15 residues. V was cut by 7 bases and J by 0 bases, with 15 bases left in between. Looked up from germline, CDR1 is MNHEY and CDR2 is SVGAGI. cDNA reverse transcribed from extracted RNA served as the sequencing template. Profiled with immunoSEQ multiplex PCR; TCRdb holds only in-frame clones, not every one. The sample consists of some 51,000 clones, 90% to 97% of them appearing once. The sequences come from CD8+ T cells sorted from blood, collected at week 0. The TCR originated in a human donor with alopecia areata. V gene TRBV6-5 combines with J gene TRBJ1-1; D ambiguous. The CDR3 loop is CASTPLGGMNTEAFF. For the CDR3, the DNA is TGTGCCAGCACCCCCCTAGGAGGGATGAACACTGAAGCTTTCTTT.